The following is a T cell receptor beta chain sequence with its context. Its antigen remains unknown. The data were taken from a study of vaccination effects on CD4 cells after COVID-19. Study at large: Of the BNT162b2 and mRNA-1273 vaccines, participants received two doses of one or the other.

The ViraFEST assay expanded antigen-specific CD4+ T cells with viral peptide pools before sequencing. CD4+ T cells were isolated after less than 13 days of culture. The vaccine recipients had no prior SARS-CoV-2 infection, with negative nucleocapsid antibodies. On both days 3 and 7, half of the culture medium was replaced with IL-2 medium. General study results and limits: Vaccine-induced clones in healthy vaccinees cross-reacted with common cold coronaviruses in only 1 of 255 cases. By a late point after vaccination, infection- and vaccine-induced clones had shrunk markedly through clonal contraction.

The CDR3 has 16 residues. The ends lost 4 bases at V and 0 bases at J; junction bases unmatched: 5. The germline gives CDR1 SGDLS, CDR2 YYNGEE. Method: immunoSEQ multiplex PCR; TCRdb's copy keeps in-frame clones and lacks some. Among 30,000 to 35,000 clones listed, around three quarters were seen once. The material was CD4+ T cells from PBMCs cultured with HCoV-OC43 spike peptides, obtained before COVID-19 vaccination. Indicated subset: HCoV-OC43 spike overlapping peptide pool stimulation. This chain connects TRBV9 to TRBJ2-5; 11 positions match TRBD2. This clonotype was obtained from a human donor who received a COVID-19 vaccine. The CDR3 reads CASSSPSGGNQETQYF. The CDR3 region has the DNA TGTGCCAGCAGCTCTCCTAGCGGGGGGAACCAAGAGACCCAGTACTTC.